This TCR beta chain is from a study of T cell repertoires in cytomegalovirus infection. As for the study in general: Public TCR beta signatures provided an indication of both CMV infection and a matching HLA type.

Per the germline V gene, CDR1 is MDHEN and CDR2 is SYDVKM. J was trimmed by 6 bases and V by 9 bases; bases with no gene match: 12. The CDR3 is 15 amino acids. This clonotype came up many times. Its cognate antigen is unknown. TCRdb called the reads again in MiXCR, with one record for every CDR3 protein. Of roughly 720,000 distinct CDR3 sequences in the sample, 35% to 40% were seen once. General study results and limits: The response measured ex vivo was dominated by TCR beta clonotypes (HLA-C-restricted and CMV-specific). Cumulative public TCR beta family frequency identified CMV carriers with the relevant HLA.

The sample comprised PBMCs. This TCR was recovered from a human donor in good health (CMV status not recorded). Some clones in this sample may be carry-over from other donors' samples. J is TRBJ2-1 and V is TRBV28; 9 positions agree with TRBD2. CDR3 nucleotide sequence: TGTGCCAGTCAGACCCTTGGCGGGGGGGGCAATGAGCAGTTCTTC. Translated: CASQTLGGGGNEQFF.